The T cell receptor beta chain under discussion was sequenced for a study of CD8+ T cells in alopecia areata. Study as a whole: It was oral tofacitinib, at 5 to 10 mg twice daily, that treated patients received. Points from the study as a whole: Between patients, shared TCR sequences were less clear than in mice. This was possibly due in part to HLA diversity in the patient population.

The germline CDR1 and CDR2 sequences are LNHDA and SQIVND (reference sequence). The V segment lost 4 bases and the J segment 7 bases; nucleotides outside the gene matches: 6. The CDR3 has 15 amino acids. RNA extraction was followed by reverse transcription into cDNA, which acted as the sequencing template. Data came from immunoSEQ multiplex PCR; TCRdb stores just in-frame clones and leaves some out. The sample yields 180,000 or so clones, around 63% seen once. From alopecia areata patients, lesional scalp punch biopsies and peripheral blood were collected. CD4+ and CD8+ T cells were sorted from PBMCs. Of note for this clone: Its specificity is not known.

This specimen was CD4+ T cells sorted from blood, taken at week 0. The chain carries TRBV19 and TRBJ1-5, with 11 bases that match TRBD1. This clonotype was obtained from a human donor with alopecia areata. The CDR3 protein is CASSTQGQGAQPQHF. In DNA form, the CDR3 reads TGTGCCAGTAGTACCCAAGGACAGGGGGCGCAGCCCCAGCATTTT.